This note documents a single T cell receptor (beta chain) sequence. With 7 bases clipped from V and 4 bases from J, the junction kept 22 bases outside the gene matches. The CDR3 contains 19 residues. Germline loops: CDR1 MDHEN, CDR2 SYDVKM. This table comes from immunoSEQ multiplex PCR, and its TCRdb copy is limited to in-frame clones, with some not included. This sample has around 19,000 clones, with about four fifths found just once. The sample belongs to a study of T cell clones after liver transplantation. Study-level information: Immunosuppression withdrawal was tried within 2 years after liver transplantation in this trial.

The sequenced sample was CD8+ T cells from blood, obtained about 56 months after liver transplant. The chain uses TRBV28 and TRBJ1-2, with 9 bases that match TRBD1. This TCR was recovered from a human patient who received a liver transplant. Some T cells may possibly be graft donor cells. The CDR3 protein is CASTSSRLTGGLPFYGYTF. CDR3 DNA sequence: TGTGCCAGCACCTCCAGCCGTCTGACAGGGGGGCTACCATTCTATGGCTACACCTTC.